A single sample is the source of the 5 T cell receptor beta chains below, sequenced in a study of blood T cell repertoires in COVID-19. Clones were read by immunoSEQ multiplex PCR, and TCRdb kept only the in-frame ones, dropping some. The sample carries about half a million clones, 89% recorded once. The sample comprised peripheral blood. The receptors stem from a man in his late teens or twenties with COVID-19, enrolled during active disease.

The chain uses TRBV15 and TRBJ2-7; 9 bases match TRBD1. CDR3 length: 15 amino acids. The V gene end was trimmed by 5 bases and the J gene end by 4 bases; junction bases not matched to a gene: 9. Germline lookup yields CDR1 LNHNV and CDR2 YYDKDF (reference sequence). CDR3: CATSYTGGSMYEQYF. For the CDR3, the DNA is TGTGCCACCAGCTATACAGGGGGCAGTATGTACGAGCAGTACTTC.

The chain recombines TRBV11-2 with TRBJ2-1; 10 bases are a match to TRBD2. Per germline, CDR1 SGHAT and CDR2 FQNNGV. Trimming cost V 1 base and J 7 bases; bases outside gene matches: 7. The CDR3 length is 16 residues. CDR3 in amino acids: CASSLVISGGANEQFF. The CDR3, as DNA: TGTGCCAGCAGCTTAGTGATCAGCGGGGGGGCAAATGAGCAGTTCTTC.

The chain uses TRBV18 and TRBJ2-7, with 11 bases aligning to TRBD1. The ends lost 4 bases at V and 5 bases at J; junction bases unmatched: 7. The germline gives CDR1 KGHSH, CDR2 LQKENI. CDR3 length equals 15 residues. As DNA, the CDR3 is TGTGCCAGCTCACGGGGACAGGGGGAATTCGACGAGCAGTACTTC. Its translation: CASSRGQGEFDEQYF.

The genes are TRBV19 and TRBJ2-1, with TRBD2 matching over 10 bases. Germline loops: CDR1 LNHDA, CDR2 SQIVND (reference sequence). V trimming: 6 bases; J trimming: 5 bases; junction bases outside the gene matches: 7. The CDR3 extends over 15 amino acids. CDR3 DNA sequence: TGTGCCAGTAGGACCCGGACTAGCGGAGACAATGAGCAGTTCTTC. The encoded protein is CASRTRTSGDNEQFF.

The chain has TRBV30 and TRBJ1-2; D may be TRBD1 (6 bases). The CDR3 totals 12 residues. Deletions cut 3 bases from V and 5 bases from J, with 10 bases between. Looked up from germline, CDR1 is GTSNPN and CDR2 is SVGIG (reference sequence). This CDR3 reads CAWSRQEYGYTF. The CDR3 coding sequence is TGTGCCTGGAGCCGACAGGAGTATGGCTACACCTTC.